This T cell receptor (beta chain) was sequenced for a study of OX40 agonist ivuxolimab in advanced cancers. The overall study: Three patients responded partially, comprising one with hepatocellular carcinoma and two with cutaneous melanoma.

The data were produced by immunoSEQ multiplex PCR, yet TCRdb's version contains in-frame clones alone and is incomplete. The top ten clones hold 6.2% of a sample with roughly 80,000 clones, 93% of them seen once. Germline CDR1 is SGHRS and CDR2 is YFSETQ. V was clipped by 4 bases and J by 6 bases; unmatched bases: 5. The CDR3 consists of 14 residues. The TCR comes from an adult with an advanced solid tumor such as melanoma, head and neck, liver or kidney cancer. Sequenced material: CD4+ or CD8+ T cells sorted from blood, taken in a trial of the OX40 agonist ivuxolimab. The genes are TRBV5-1 and TRBJ1-1, with TRBD1 matching 11 bases. This CDR3 reads CASSPWTGGPEAFF. The CDR3 DNA sequence: TGCGCCAGCAGCCCCTGGACAGGGGGCCCTGAAGCTTTCTTT.